This TCR beta chain was identified during a study of blood T cell repertoires in COVID-19. Study overall: Symptom resolution, clearance, or two negative PCRs marked donors in Cohort 3 as recovered.

Those who participated ranged in age from about 18 to 89 years and resided in under 25 US areas. The CDR3 runs to 13 residues. Trimming shortened V by 1 base and J by 1 base, and 5 bases separated the two germline ends. Germline-derived CDR1 and CDR2 are GTSNPN and SVGIG (reference sequence). The data were produced by immunoSEQ multiplex PCR, yet TCRdb's version contains in-frame clones alone and is incomplete. The sample carries around 290,000 clones, approximately 90% recorded once. What was sequenced was PBMCs or T cells enriched from blood (not recorded which). This chain links TRBV30 with TRBJ1-3; D unclear. This receptor was taken from a woman aged 55-70 years in a cohort exposed to, infected with or recovered from COVID-19 (not recorded which). DNA of the CDR3: TGTGCCTGGAGTGCGGGATCTGGAAACACCATATATTTT. This translates into CAWSAGSGNTIYF.